This T cell receptor beta chain was retrieved from a study of neoadjuvant anti-PD-1 for oral cavity cancer. Study in general: Most patients had three to four biweekly doses of 3 mg/kg nivolumab before resection. Around day 43, patients without progression received a fourth nivolumab dose before surgery. Overall study results and limits: Higher pretreatment blood Treg/Th17 ratios correlated with higher pretreatment blood and lower post-treatment tumor TCRbeta clonality.

As concerns this clone: Its antigen is unknown.

These oral cavity squamous cell carcinomas were HPV-negative and locally advanced. Produced via immunoSEQ multiplex PCR; TCRdb's table is partial and in-frame only. Here the sample spans about 12,000 clones, roughly 60% being singletons. Trimming removed 1 base from V and 4 bases from J; junction bases left unmatched: 3. The germline CDR1 and CDR2 sequences are SGHNT and YENEEA. The CDR3 runs 15 residues. This specimen was tumor tissue, taken before nivolumab (anti-PD-1) treatment. This clonotype was sampled from a person aged 35 to 85 with oral cavity squamous cell carcinoma. This chain connects TRBV11-3 to TRBJ2-7, with TRBD2 identical over 11 bases. CDR3: CASSLASGRTYEQYF. In DNA form, the CDR3 reads TGTGCCAGCAGCTTAGCTAGCGGGAGGACTTACGAGCAGTACTTC.